Listed below are T cell receptor beta chains from one sample, sequenced in a study of OX40 agonist ivuxolimab in advanced cancers. TCRdb's table, derived via immunoSEQ multiplex PCR, lists solely in-frame clones and lacks some. The sample records about 25,000 clones, 80% to 90% being singletons. The starting material was CD4+ or CD8+ T cells sorted from blood, obtained in a trial of the OX40 agonist ivuxolimab. The receptors derive from an adult with an advanced solid tumor such as melanoma, head and neck, liver or kidney cancer. Both conserved end residues are part of each CDR3. Fields, in order: V gene, J gene, D gene, clone size, CDR3 DNA, CDR3 protein. The D gene is left open where the match is weak. Size tells how often a clone was seen (once, few, many) or the class of an expanded clone, and some rows leave it out.

v_call: TRBV7-6
j_call: TRBJ2-3
d_call: -
clone_size: -
cdr3_nt: TGTGCCAGCAGCTTAGCACAGGAGGCAGGTACGCAGTATTTT
cdr3_aa: CASSLAQEAGTQYF

v_call: TRBV4-1
j_call: TRBJ1-2
d_call: -
clone_size: -
cdr3_nt: TGCGCCAGCAGCCAAGATGGCGCCCTCAGGGATGGCTACACCTTC
cdr3_aa: CASSQDGALRDGYTF

v_call: TRBV11-2
j_call: TRBJ2-1
d_call: -
clone_size: -
cdr3_nt: TGTGCCAGCAGCTTAGTTTCCGGGGTTGAGCAGTTCTTC
cdr3_aa: CASSLVSGVEQFF

v_call: TRBV28
j_call: TRBJ2-7
d_call: -
clone_size: -
cdr3_nt: TGTGCCAGCAATCTTCAGGGGAACGAGCAGTACTTC
cdr3_aa: CASNLQGNEQYF

v_call: TRBV9
j_call: TRBJ2-7
d_call: -
clone_size: -
cdr3_nt: TGTGCCAGCAGAGCATCTGATGAAGGGAACGAGCAGTACTTC
cdr3_aa: CASRASDEGNEQYF

v_call: TRBV2
j_call: TRBJ2-2
d_call: -
clone_size: -
cdr3_nt: TGTGCCAGCAGTGAGGGAACAGATATTCGGATCGACGGGGAGCTGTTTTTT
cdr3_aa: CASSEGTDIRIDGELFF

v_call: TRBV2
j_call: TRBJ1-5
d_call: -
clone_size: -
cdr3_nt: TGTGCCAGCAGGGGCCGGGACGTCCCCCAGCCCCAGCATTTT
cdr3_aa: CASRGRDVPQPQHF

v_call: TRBV27
j_call: TRBJ2-1
d_call: TRBD1
clone_size: -
cdr3_nt: TGTGCCAGCGGAAACCGGGACAGCTACAATGAGCAGTTCTTC
cdr3_aa: CASGNRDSYNEQFF

v_call: TRBV6-1
j_call: TRBJ2-5
d_call: TRBD1
clone_size: -
cdr3_nt: TGTGCCAGCAGCGCAGGGGGCCTAGAGACCCAGTACTTC
cdr3_aa: CASSAGGLETQYF

v_call: TRBV4-1
j_call: TRBJ2-5
d_call: TRBD2
clone_size: -
cdr3_nt: TGCGCCAGCAGCCTTTGGACTAGCACCCAAGAGACCCAGTACTTC
cdr3_aa: CASSLWTSTQETQYF

v_call: TRBV7-6
j_call: TRBJ2-2
d_call: -
clone_size: once
cdr3_nt: TGTGCCAGCAGCTTAGGGGCCCTGGGCGGGGAGCTGTTTTTT
cdr3_aa: CASSLGALGGELFF